One and the same sample provided the 9 T cell receptor beta chains below, sequenced in a study of blood T cells in healthy people across ages. With a J-beta primer mix and a sample-barcoded 5' primer, a second PCR ran about 7 to 11 cycles. Each CDR3 protein gets one entry after TCRdb re-called the 5' RACE reads with MiXCR. The sample includes around 1,500,000 distinct CDR3 sequences, 42% of them seen just once. Sequencing was carried out using blood. These receptor sequences come from a woman between 18 and 30 years old in good health.

The chain has TRBV20-1 and TRBJ2-3; either TRBD1 or TRBD2 may fit D (6 bases each). The germline gives CDR1 DFQATT, CDR2 SNEGSKA (reference sequence). With 4 bases removed from V and 0 bases from J, the gap between germline ends came to 14 bases. CDR3 length: 15 residues. In DNA, the CDR3 is TGCAGTGCTACTAACCGGGGGCTGAGCACAGATACGCAGTATTTT. This gives the protein CSATNRGLSTDTQYF.

V and J are TRBV28 and TRBJ2-7; D is unclear. V dropped 8 bases and J dropped 5 bases, with 13 bases sitting between them. CDR3 length: 12 residues. The germline CDR1 and CDR2 sequences are MDHEN and SYDVKM. The CDR3 region has the DNA TGTGCCAGCGCAGTGAGTCTCCACGAGCAGTACTTC. It yields the protein CASAVSLHEQYF. The whole variable domain, filled in from reference TRBV28 and TRBJ2-7, reads DVKVTQSSRYLVKRTGEKVFLECVQDMDHENMFWYRQDPGLGLRLIYFSYDVKMKEKGDIPEGYSVSREKKERFSLILESASTNQTSMYLCASAVSLHEQYFGPGTRLTVT.

Of note for this clonotype: A much larger clone differs from this one at a single base, so this may be a read error. This chain uses TRBV4-1 with TRBJ2-1, with D possibly called TRBD1 or TRBD2 (6 bases each). The CDR3 spans 14 residues. The V gene's germline CDR1 is MGHRA and CDR2 YSYEKL. CDR3 bases: TGCGCCAGCAGCCAAGATTGGGGGGACAATGGGCAGTTCTTC. It encodes CASSQDWGDNGQFF.

The CDR3 is CASSLAFGTGSGEKLFF. The CDR3 region has the DNA TGCGCCAGCAGCTTGGCGTTTGGAACAGGCTCGGGAGAAAAACTGTTTTTT. V usage is TRBV5-1 and J usage is TRBJ1-4; D may be TRBD1 (5 bases). The CDR3 loop spans 17 amino acids. Germline V gene sequence: CDR1 SGHRS, CDR2 YFSETQ. V shed 0 bases and J shed 8 bases, with 20 bases lying between them.

The rearrangement links TRBV5-1 to TRBJ2-4; 13 bases line up with TRBD2. The DNA end is more similar to TRBJ2-7, so the J call may be wrong. The CDR3 has 15 amino acids. CDR1 SGHRS and CDR2 YFSETQ come from the germline V gene. DNA for the CDR3: TGCGCCAGCAGTAGACTAGCGGGAGGACTCTACGAGCAGTACTTC. Amino acids: CASSRLAGGLYEQYF.

This clonotype was seen more than once but under ten times. The chain carries TRBV24-1 and TRBJ2-3, with D unresolved. Trimming left V 4 bases short and J 0 bases short, with 10 bases between. In germline, CDR1 is KGHDR, CDR2 SFDVKD. The CDR3 loop spans 15 amino acids. The CDR3 nucleotides are TGTGCCACCAGTGACCCATCTAGGAGCACAGATACGCAGTATTTT. Its translation: CATSDPSRSTDTQYF.

The chain is built from TRBV6-5 and TRBJ2-7; D is undetermined. CDR1 MNHEY and CDR2 SVGAGI come from the germline V gene. The V and J ends lost 6 bases and 6 bases respectively, with 18 bases between them. The CDR3 runs to 14 residues. CDR3 in DNA: TGTGCCAGCAGGGGGAACAAATGGATCGGCGAGCAGTACTTC. Translated, it gives CASRGNKWIGEQYF.

The chain joins TRBV7-6 to TRBJ1-3, with a tentative D call TRBD1 (5 bases). Trimming removed 5 bases from V and 6 bases from J, with 23 bases in between. The CDR3 runs to 17 residues. The germline gives CDR1 SGHVS, CDR2 FNYEAQ. The DNA for the CDR3 is TGTGCCAGCAGCCCCCTTCCCACTCAGGGAGGGGAAAACACCATATATTTT. Translation gives CASSPLPTQGGENTIYF.

The chain is built from TRBV12-3 or TRBV12-4 and TRBJ2-2, with 7 bases fitting TRBD1. The length of the CDR3 is 17 residues. With 5 bases clipped from V and 4 bases from J, the junction kept 13 bases outside the gene matches. The DNA of the CDR3 is TGTGCCAGCAGTCCCAGGGGGACAGTCAGTACCACCGGGGAGCTGTTTTTT. Translation: CASSPRGTVSTTGELFF.